Below, 32 T cell receptor beta chains from the same sample are listed, as sequenced in a study of blood T cell repertoires in COVID-19. Method: immunoSEQ multiplex PCR; TCRdb's copy keeps in-frame clones and lacks some. The data hold 180,000 or so clones, with about 88% observed a single time. The specimen was peripheral blood. These receptors all stem from a woman in her thirties with active or convalescent COVID-19.

V and J are TRBV19 and TRBJ1-5; tentatively, D is TRBD1 (6 bases). CDR1 is LNHDA, CDR2 SQIVND, per germline (reference sequence). The CDR3 totals 15 residues. V gave up 9 bases and J gave up 2 bases, with 17 bases separating them. The CDR3, as DNA: TGTGCCAGCATATTGACAGGCGGCGGCAATCAGCCCCAGCATTTT. It specifies CASILTGGGNQPQHF.

Only a few counts were recorded for this clone. The rearrangement links TRBV3-1 (or the pseudogene TRBV3-2) to TRBJ2-7; D is possibly TRBD2 (5 bases). Germline V CDR1 and CDR2: LGHDT, YNNKEL (reference sequence). The CDR3 totals 14 residues. V lost 4 bases and J lost 3, with 13 bases in between. CDR3 residues: CASSLRAGRYEQYF. DNA of the CDR3: TGTGCCAGCAGCCTCCGGGCGGGCCGCTACGAGCAGTACTTC.

This chain connects TRBV2 to TRBJ2-1; 8 positions match TRBD2. Trimming at V came to 3 bases and at J to 5 bases, leaving 3 bases not matched to a gene. Germline assignment: CDR1 SNHLY and CDR2 FYNNEI. The CDR3 loop spans 14 amino acids. Here the CDR3 reads CASSDTSGHNEQFF. The CDR3 DNA follows: TGTGCCAGCAGTGACACTAGCGGTCACAATGAGCAGTTCTTC.

The chain couples TRBV3-1 (or the pseudogene TRBV3-2) to TRBJ1-1; tentative D call: TRBD1 (5 bases). The CDR3 totals 14 residues. V shed 0 bases and J shed 5 bases, with 10 bases lying between them. From germline, CDR1 is LGHDT and CDR2 YNNKEL (reference sequence). The CDR3 loop reads CASSQEGAYTEAFF. Here the CDR3 DNA reads TGTGCCAGCAGCCAAGAAGGGGCTTATACTGAAGCTTTCTTT.

This clone has a handful of counts. The V gene is TRBV2, the J gene TRBJ1-4; TRBD1 matches 10 bases. Trimming at V came to 6 bases and at J to 6 bases, leaving 7 bases not matched to a gene. Germline V gene sequence: CDR1 SNHLY, CDR2 FYNNEI. CDR3 size: 15 residues. The CDR3 loop is CASRPQTGGYEKLFF. In DNA form, the CDR3 reads TGTGCCAGCAGACCGCAGACAGGGGGCTATGAAAAACTGTTTTTT.

The chain combines TRBV21-1 with TRBJ2-7; the table names TRBD2, a call not compared with the DNA. TRBV21-1 is a known pseudogene. The CDR3 is 16 residues long. As DNA, the CDR3 is TGTGCCAGCAGCAAAGGGGGGACTAGCGGCTCCTACGAGCAGTACTTC. Protein: CASSKGGTSGSYEQYF.

This chain links TRBV6-2 or TRBV6-3 with TRBJ1-1; D not resolved. Germline lookup yields CDR1 MNHEY and CDR2 SVGEGT. The CDR3 is made up of 16 amino acids. V lost 3 bases and J 3 bases, leaving 17 bases between the germline ends. The DNA for the CDR3 is TGTGCCAGCAGTTATAGATTGATGTACGGGGACACTGAAGCTTTCTTT. Amino acids: CASSYRLMYGDTEAFF.

This clone showed up just a few times. The chain joins TRBV4-1 to TRBJ1-2, with D uncertain. The length of the CDR3 is 16 residues. Between the trimmed V and J ends, which lost 0 bases and 2 bases, there was a span of 13 bases. Germline CDR1 reads MGHRA; CDR2 reads YSYEKL. The CDR3 protein is CASSQDGEIRNYGYTF. CDR3 nucleotides: TGCGCCAGCAGCCAAGATGGGGAGATACGGAACTATGGCTACACCTTC.

This sequence joins TRBV4-1 and TRBJ2-7, with 8 bases lining up with TRBD1. The ends lost 5 bases at V and 4 bases at J; junction bases unmatched: 4. CDR1 and CDR2 (germline): MGHRA, YSYEKL. The CDR3 length is 13 residues. The CDR3 DNA reads as TGCGCCAGCAGCAGCGACAGGGGATACGAGCAGTACTTC. Its translation is CASSSDRGYEQYF.

The genes are TRBV5-4 and TRBJ2-1, with a weak D call TRBD2 (5 bases). Germline V gives CDR1 SGHNT, CDR2 YYREEE (reference sequence). V lost 4 bases, J lost 7 bases, and 21 bases lay in between. This CDR3 spans 16 amino acids. CDR3 nucleotides: TGTGCCAGCAGCCTCCCGGGGTCTAGTGGGATTAATGAGCAGTTCTTC. Amino acids: CASSLPGSSGINEQFF.

V is TRBV5-1 and J is TRBJ2-7; TRBD1 is a possible D gene (6 bases). The germline CDR1 and CDR2 sequences are SGHRS and YFSETQ. CDR3 size: 15 residues. Trimming removed 4 bases from V and 2 bases from J, with 16 bases in between. CDR3 protein: CASSNPGTSTYEQYF. The CDR3 DNA sequence: TGCGCCAGCAGCAACCCCGGGACATCTACCTACGAGCAGTACTTC.

The chain links TRBV6-5 to TRBJ1-4, with TRBD1 identical over 7 bases. Per the germline V gene, CDR1 is MNHEY and CDR2 is SVGAGI. CDR3 length: 14 residues. V lost 6 bases, J lost 5 bases, and 6 bases stayed unmatched. As DNA, the CDR3 is TGTGCCAGCAGAACCGGGACAGCGAATGAAAAACTGTTTTTT. Translating it yields CASRTGTANEKLFF.

This chain connects TRBV28 to TRBJ2-3; 10 nucleotides line up with TRBD1. Germline-derived CDR1 and CDR2 are MDHEN and SYDVKM. The length of the CDR3 is 16 residues. The V gene end was trimmed by 10 bases and the J gene end by 7 bases; junction bases not matched to a gene: 17. The CDR3 nucleotides read TGTGCCACCCTACCCCCCGGGACAGGGGTTGGAAATACGCAGTATTTT. This sequence encodes CATLPPGTGVGNTQYF.

The genes are TRBV30 and TRBJ1-5; 7 bases align to TRBD1. Per germline, CDR1 GTSNPN and CDR2 SVGIG (reference sequence). The CDR3 totals 14 residues. V was clipped by 3 bases and J by 3 bases; unmatched bases: 5. The DNA for the CDR3 is TGTGCCTGGAGCCAACAGGGGTTCAATCAGCCCCAGCATTTT. Its translation: CAWSQQGFNQPQHF.

CDR3 nucleotides: TGTGCCACCGCGGGCCAGAGCTCCTATAATTCACCCCTCCACTTT. Encoded protein: CATAGQSSYNSPLHF. The chain uses TRBV19 and TRBJ1-6, with D hard to call. Germline V gene sequence: CDR1 LNHDA, CDR2 SQIVND (reference sequence). The CDR3 is 15 residues long. The V end lost 10 bases, the J end lost 0 bases, and 13 bases lay between the germline ends.

V is TRBV5-6 and J is TRBJ2-1; 8 nucleotides match TRBD2. V lost 4 bases, J lost 7 bases, and 1 base stayed unmatched. In germline, CDR1 is SGHDT, CDR2 YYEEEE. This CDR3 is built from 12 residues. The CDR3 protein is CASSPGGNEQFF. CDR3 in DNA: TGTGCCAGCAGCCCGGGGGGGAATGAGCAGTTCTTC.

This clone has more than one count but fewer than ten. The chain recombines TRBV3-1 (or the pseudogene TRBV3-2) with TRBJ2-7; 9 bases are a match to TRBD1. The V gene's germline CDR1 is LGHDT and CDR2 YNNKEL (reference sequence). The CDR3 is 17 amino acids. J gave up 2 bases and V 2 bases, and 10 bases lay outside the gene matches. CDR3 in amino acids: CASSQYPVRTGAYEQYF. In DNA form, the CDR3 reads TGTGCCAGCAGCCAATACCCCGTCCGGACAGGGGCCTACGAGCAGTACTTC.

V gene TRBV5-1 combines with J gene TRBJ2-3; 11 bases are a match to TRBD1. The CDR3 sequence is 16 residues long. The germline V gene encodes CDR1 SGHRS and CDR2 YFSETQ. V was pared by 4 bases and J by 2 bases, with 6 bases of the junction left unmatched. CDR3 sequence reads: CASSEGTGGPTDTQYF. CDR3 coding DNA: TGCGCCAGCAGCGAAGGGACAGGGGGACCCACAGATACGCAGTATTTT.

The rearrangement links TRBV11-2 to TRBJ1-1, with D perhaps TRBD1 (5 bases). The CDR3 is 15 residues long. Germline V lookup: CDR1 SGHAT, CDR2 FQNNGV. Trimming took off 5 bases at V and 1 base at J, with 14 bases between the two ends. This chain's CDR3 is CASSISGLGNTEAFF. CDR3 nucleotides: TGTGCCAGCAGCATATCGGGACTGGGGAACACTGAAGCTTTCTTT.

The rearrangement links TRBV5-6 to TRBJ2-7, with 9 bases matching TRBD1. V shed 3 bases and J 6 bases; nucleotides not matched to a gene: 10. Germline V gene data show CDR1 as SGHDT and CDR2 as YYEEEE. The CDR3 has 15 residues. As DNA, the CDR3 is TGTGCCAGCAGCTGGTTCAACAGGGGGCAAGGCGAGCAGTACTTC. It yields the protein CASSWFNRGQGEQYF.

The V gene is TRBV28, the J gene TRBJ2-2; the match to TRBD1 covers 9 bases. The CDR3 totals 17 residues. V shed 5 bases and J 3 bases; nucleotides not matched to a gene: 10. Germline-derived CDR1 and CDR2 are MDHEN and SYDVKM. The CDR3 nucleotides are TGTGCCAGCAGTACCCTTAAAAGACAGGGGGACACCGGGGAGCTGTTTTTT. This codes for CASSTLKRQGDTGELFF.

The DNA of the CDR3 is TGTGCCAGCAGTTTTCCTCGACAGGGGAGTGAAAAACTGTTTTTT. This gives the protein CASSFPRQGSEKLFF. The rearrangement links TRBV7-9 to TRBJ1-4; 8 bases map to TRBD1. The trim removed 6 bases at V and 7 bases at J, leaving 10 bases unmatched. The CDR3 is 15 residues long. Germline loops: CDR1 SEHNR, CDR2 FQNEAQ (reference sequence). Full variable domain (missing parts from reference TRBV7-9 and TRBJ1-4): DTGVSQNPRHKITKRGQNVTFRCDPISEHNRLYWYRQTLGQGPEFLTYFQNEAQLEKSRLLSDRFSAERPKGSFSTLEIQRTEQGDSAMYLCASSFPRQGSEKLFFGSGTQLSVL.

The V and J genes are TRBV12-3 or TRBV12-4 and TRBJ2-1; possibly TRBD1 for D (6 bases). Trimming removed 5 bases from V and 5 bases from J, with 10 bases in between. The CDR3 totals 13 residues. The CDR3 region has the DNA TGTGCCAGCAGTGTCCACAGGGACAATGAGCAGTTCTTC. It is translated as CASSVHRDNEQFF.

The J gene is TRBJ1-2, the V gene TRBV5-6; 7 nucleotides match TRBD1. CDR3 length: 13 amino acids. Germline CDR1 reads SGHDT; CDR2 reads YYEEEE. Unmatched junction bases numbered 1, after V lost 2 bases and J lost 3 bases. In DNA form, the CDR3 reads TGTGCCAGCAGCTTAGGACAGGACTATGGCTACACCTTC. It encodes CASSLGQDYGYTF.

The chain employs TRBV10-3 and TRBJ2-3; D gene uncertain. The CDR3 has 15 amino acids. Trimming removed 0 bases from V and 3 bases from J, with 10 bases in between. Germline V gives CDR1 ENHRY, CDR2 SYGVKD. The CDR3 sequence is CAISESGSLTDTQYF. The CDR3 DNA reads TGTGCCATCAGTGAGTCAGGTAGCTTGACAGATACGCAGTATTTT.

The chain combines TRBV7-9 with TRBJ1-1; D is undetermined. There are 11 residues in the CDR3. The ends were cut back, 3 bases at V and 8 bases at J, with 7 bases in the middle. Looked up from germline, CDR1 is SEHNR and CDR2 is FQNEAQ (reference sequence). Here the CDR3 DNA reads TGTGCCAGCAGCTTCGGCGGGGAAGCTTTCTTT. Translated: CASSFGGEAFF.

This chain joins TRBV11-3 and TRBJ2-3, with 7 bases lining up with TRBD2. Germline CDR1 reads SGHNT; CDR2 reads YENEEA. The CDR3 runs to 19 residues. Trimming took 1 base from V and 2 from J; bases not matched to a gene: 15. The CDR3 DNA follows: TGTGCCAGCAGCTTAGGGGGGTGGCGGGAGTCCCCCTACACAGATACGCAGTATTTT. It encodes CASSLGGWRESPYTDTQYF.

V is TRBV18 and J is TRBJ1-3; the D is unclear. The V gene's germline CDR1 is KGHSH and CDR2 LQKENI. This CDR3 is 15 amino acids long. Trimming shortened V by 0 bases and J by 0 bases, and 6 bases separated the two germline ends. For the CDR3, the DNA is TGTGCCAGCTCACCACCAGGGAGCTCTGGAAACACCATATATTTT. As protein: CASSPPGSSGNTIYF. The whole variable domain, filled in from reference TRBV18 and TRBJ1-3, reads NAGVMQNPRHLVRRRGQEARLRCSPMKGHSHVYWYRQLPEEGLKFMVYLQKENIIDESGMPKERFSAEFPKEGPSILRIQQVVRGDSAAYFCASSPPGSSGNTIYFGEGSWLTVV.

The chain links TRBV6-1 to TRBJ1-1; D is possibly TRBD1 (6 bases). CDR1 and CDR2 from the germline V gene are MNHNS and SASEGT. Trimming removed 2 bases at V and 1 base at J, with 11 bases between. There are 15 residues in the CDR3. For the CDR3, the DNA is TGTGCCAGCAGTGAATGGGACATAGAGAACACTGAAGCTTTCTTT. Translation gives CASSEWDIENTEAFF.

The chain uses TRBV30 and TRBJ2-4; 9 nucleotides agree with TRBD2. V lost 3 bases to trimming and J lost 8 bases; unmatched junction nucleotides: 20. Germline CDR1 reads GTSNPN; CDR2 reads SVGIG (reference sequence). The CDR3 runs 18 residues. In DNA, the CDR3 is TGTGCCTGGAGCCCGACTGGCGCGGGGGGGGCGGATGCGGACATTCAGTACTTC. Protein sequence: CAWSPTGAGGADADIQYF.

The genes are TRBV11-2 and TRBJ2-1, with D possibly being TRBD2 (6 bases). Per the germline V gene, CDR1 is SGHAT and CDR2 is FQNNGV. Trimming cost V 5 bases and J 5 bases, with 19 bases left between them. The CDR3 is 16 amino acids. DNA of the CDR3: TGTGCCAGCAGCCGGATATTCGGCGGGACGAACAATGAGCAGTTCTTC. Its translation is CASSRIFGGTNNEQFF.

This clone has only one observation. The rearrangement links TRBV19 to TRBJ1-2; no clear D. Germline loops: CDR1 LNHDA, CDR2 SQIVND (reference sequence). The CDR3 sequence is 13 residues long. V was trimmed by 6 bases and J by 6 bases, leaving 14 bases between them. Here the CDR3 DNA reads TGTGCCAGTAGAACGGGGAGGGCCAATGGCTACACCTTC. Translated: CASRTGRANGYTF.